This TCR beta chain was recovered during a study of blood T cell repertoires in COVID-19. In the original processing: Amplified reference gene primers provided the basis for estimating nucleated cell counts. Only in-frame clones appear in the TCRdb table, and some are missing; sequencing was by immunoSEQ multiplex PCR. V and J calls and clone size come straight from that table; D and trimming were deduced from the DNA. The data show hundreds of thousands of clones, roughly 86% seen once. CDR3 length: 18 residues. V was pared by 5 bases and J by 2 bases, with 16 bases of the junction left unmatched. Germline V lookup: CDR1 SGHTA, CDR2 FQGNSA. In this sample, this clone turned up once.

The source of this sequence is a woman between 55 and 75 years old with COVID-19, enrolled during active disease. The V and J genes are TRBV7-2 and TRBJ1-2, with 8 bases matching TRBD1. The sample consisted of peripheral blood. The CDR3, as DNA: TGTGCCAGCAGCCCTCACTCGACAGGGGCCCAATACAACTATGGCTACACCTTC. Residues: CASSPHSTGAQYNYGYTF.